The 10 T cell receptor beta chains below were found in one sample sequenced in a study of brain T cells in children with intractable seizures. The data were produced by immunoSEQ multiplex PCR, yet TCRdb's version contains in-frame clones alone and is incomplete. The table has under 150,000 clones, around 94% seen once. The sample consisted of peripheral blood, taken at surgery. Every receptor here comes from a boy in the first two years of life with hemimegalencephaly and intractable seizures.

CDR3 bases: TGTGCCAGCAGCTTAGAACTAGCGGTTTACGAGCAGTACTTC. Protein sequence: CASSLELAVYEQYF. This rearrangement joins TRBV7-8 to TRBJ2-7; the match to TRBD2 covers 8 bases. Trimming at V came to 1 base and at J to 4 bases, leaving 3 bases not matched to a gene. Per germline, CDR1 SGHVS and CDR2 FQNEAQ. The CDR3 consists of 14 residues.

The chain recombines TRBV6-2 or TRBV6-3 with TRBJ2-2; D uncertain. Trimming took 4 bases from V and 8 from J, leaving 20 bases between them. CDR1 and CDR2 (germline): MNHEY, SVGEGT. The CDR3 runs to 16 residues. CDR3 nucleotide sequence: TGTGCCAGCAGTTCCCCCCGGGCAGATCGAATAGGGGAGCTGTTTTTT. This translates into CASSSPRADRIGELFF.

The chain uses TRBV5-1 and TRBJ2-5; D is uncertain. Trimming removed 2 bases from V and 2 bases from J, with 7 bases in between. CDR1 SGHRS and CDR2 YFSETQ come from the germline V gene. The CDR3 has 13 amino acids. As DNA, the CDR3 is TGCGCCAGCAGCTTCGCGCAGCAAGAGACCCAGTACTTC. This codes for CASSFAQQETQYF.

This clone showed up just once. The V call is TRBV21-1, the J call TRBJ2-1; the table names TRBD2, a call not compared with the DNA. TRBV21-1 is a listed pseudogene. CDR3 length: 16 amino acids. This CDR3 is CASIPSGESYYNEQFF. The CDR3 DNA sequence: TGTGCCAGCATTCCTTCGGGGGAGAGTTACTACAATGAGCAGTTCTTC.

The chain joins TRBV19 to TRBJ1-6; D gene uncertain. The CDR3 is 12 amino acids. Germline lookup yields CDR1 LNHDA and CDR2 SQIVND (reference sequence). V lost 7 bases and J lost 9, with 10 bases in between. The CDR3 coding sequence is TGTGCCAGTATCGGTATCGGTTCACCCCTCCACTTT. It yields the protein CASIGIGSPLHF.

This chain connects TRBV11-2 to TRBJ2-2; no definite D call. The V end lost 1 base, the J end lost 7 bases, and 13 bases lay between the germline ends. Germline loops: CDR1 SGHAT, CDR2 FQNNGV. The CDR3 runs 15 residues. The CDR3 is CASSLVLMLGGELFF. For the CDR3, the DNA is TGTGCCAGCAGCTTAGTCCTTATGCTAGGCGGGGAGCTGTTTTTT. The full variable domain, completed using reference TRBV11-2 and TRBJ2-2, is EAGVAQSPRYKIIEKRQSVAFWCNPISGHATLYWYQQILGQGPKLLIQFQNNGVVDDSQLPKDRFSAERLKGVDSTLKIQPAKLEDSAVYLCASSLVLMLGGELFFGEGSRLTVL.

The chain employs TRBV7-8 and TRBJ1-6, with D tentatively TRBD1 (5 bases). This CDR3 has 15 residues. CDR1 SGHVS and CDR2 FQNEAQ come from the germline V gene. Trimming took 5 bases from V and 9 from J, leaving 17 bases between them. The CDR3 loop reads CASSEGVIGGSPLHF. CDR3 DNA: TGTGCCAGCAGCGAAGGGGTTATCGGAGGTTCACCCCTCCACTTT.

The rearrangement joins TRBV7-2 to TRBJ2-2; D is undetermined. The CDR3 has 15 residues. Germline V gene sequence: CDR1 SGHTA, CDR2 FQGNSA. The ends were cut back, 1 base at V and 0 bases at J, with 6 bases in the middle. CDR3 loop: CASSLDSANTGELFF. CDR3 nucleotide sequence: TGTGCCAGCAGCTTAGACAGTGCGAACACCGGGGAGCTGTTTTTT.

J is TRBJ1-1 and V is TRBV10-3; a weak D match, TRBD1 (5 bases). From germline, CDR1 is ENHRY and CDR2 SYGVKD. The CDR3 consists of 13 residues. V gave up 2 bases and J gave up 6 bases, with 10 bases separating them. CDR3 coding DNA: TGTGCCATCAGTGAGGGCAGGGTATCTGAAGCTTTCTTT. Its translation is CAISEGRVSEAFF.

In DNA, the CDR3 is TGTGCCAGCAGCTTGGACTGGACTGCCCGGGAGACCCAGTACTTC. Protein sequence: CASSLDWTARETQYF. The chain has TRBV7-2 and TRBJ2-5; TRBD2 is a possible D gene (5 bases). The V end lost 3 bases, the J end lost 5 bases, and 16 bases lay between the germline ends. Germline V gene lookup returns CDR1 SGHTA and CDR2 FQGNSA. This CDR3 is built from 15 residues.